Listed below are T cell receptor beta chains from one sample, sequenced in a study of blood T cell repertoires in COVID-19. The protocol was immunoSEQ multiplex PCR, while the TCRdb copy is restricted to in-frame clones and leaves out a portion. This sample has roughly 180,000 clones, with more than 70% found just once. What was sequenced was PBMCs or T cells enriched from blood (not recorded which). These TCRs come from a man aged 35-49 years who had recovered from COVID-19. CDR3s include the opening cysteine and the closing phenylalanine or tryptophan. D genes are given only for firm matches. For some rows the clone size is stated as once, few or many, or as a class when expanded; others skip it.

D	V	size	CDR3
TRBD1	TRBV27	-	CASSSGTGGTREQYF
-	TRBV2	few	CASSEAGGWAGREQYF
-	TRBV7-9	-	CASSIITGRNEQFF
-	TRBV19	-	CASSLGGGPSYNEQFF
TRBD1	TRBV30	once	CAWSVSGTARYTF
TRBD1	TRBV28	-	CASSWGTGRLGQPQHF
-	TRBV25-1	-	CASSEAGVGGNQPQHF
TRBD2	TRBV2	-	CASSELVSGSSAKNIQYF
-	TRBV3-1/TRBV3-2	-	CASSQEGVGTDTQYF
-	TRBV30	-	CAWTLRSSGNTIYF
TRBD2	TRBV5-1	-	CASSATSGNEQFF
-	TRBV7-9	-	CASSTGGMNQPQHF
-	TRBV19	-	CATGHRSGNTIYF
-	TRBV24-1	few	CATSGLYGYTF
-	TRBV11-2	-	CASSSQDGYTF
TRBD1	TRBV6-2/TRBV6-3	-	CASSYSAGTGTLRVSPLHF
TRBD1	TRBV5-1	few	CASSTQGGGNTEAFF
-	TRBV30	-	CAWSGWGRDSPLHF
-	TRBV5-1	-	CASSAGYGGTQYF
-	TRBV18	few	CASSPRRPSYEQYF
-	TRBV12-3/TRBV12-4	-	CASSWAGEQFF
TRBD1	TRBV5-1	-	CASSPGTGATEQYF
TRBD1	TRBV6-5	few	CASRRTGGLDGYTF
TRBD1	TRBV19	-	CASRDRAATNEKLFF
TRBD1	TRBV27	-	CASSSSQGYSNQPQHF
-	TRBV16	-	CASSFFSSREAFF
-	TRBV30	-	CAWSAGVGTWDQPQHF
TRBD2	TRBV28	-	CASSLRSGSSYNEQFF
-	TRBV6-4	-	CASRAPRQNQPQHF
-	TRBV28	-	CASSPVGDTYYGYTF
TRBD1	TRBV10-2	-	CASSGQGTNSPLHF
-	TRBV5-4	-	CASSLGTGAAFF
-	TRBV7-8	-	CASSLLASEADTQYF
-	TRBV7-2	-	CASSSRSGETQYF
-	TRBV6-5	-	CASSFTGLKAYEQYF
TRBD1	TRBV10-3	-	CAIRGQESNYGYTF
TRBD1	TRBV30	few	CAWSLGQGKSYTF
-	TRBV7-8	-	CASSLYAGGVDQPQHF
-	TRBV11-2	-	CASSLGRGEETQYF
-	TRBV30	-	CAWTAGLYEKLFF
-	TRBV5-6	-	CASSLLTTNEKLFF
TRBD1	TRBV11-3	-	CASSLFGKGAGNEQFF